The table lists the clone carrying this TCR beta chain with many counts. The target antigen is unknown. The sample is drawn from a study of blood T cells in healthy people across ages. Study context: Template switching picked up about one barcoded beta molecule for each two T cells.

Findings and limits, study-wide: While age rose, TCR beta diversity per million T cells dropped in a roughly linear way. Unsorted PBMCs blocked a conclusive comparison of naive and antigen-experienced cells.

CDR1 SQVTM and CDR2 ANQGSEA come from the germline V gene. V lost 8 bases and J 5 bases, leaving 15 bases between the germline ends. The CDR3 loop spans 12 amino acids. Primers used in a second PCR of roughly 6 to 11 cycles were a sample-barcoded 5' primer and a J-beta primer mix. All samples yielded 2.5 million or more CDR3-containing paired-end reads. TCRdb reanalysed the 5' RACE reads using MiXCR and keeps one entry per CDR3 protein. The sample lists about 750,000 distinct CDR3 sequences; 50% to 65% were seen once. This rearrangement joins TRBV29-1 to TRBJ2-5; no definite D call. The sequenced sample consisted of blood. This TCR was sampled from an elderly man in good health. The CDR3 protein is CSIRPVRETQYF. The CDR3 DNA is TGCAGCATCCGGCCGGTCCGGGAGACCCAGTACTTC.